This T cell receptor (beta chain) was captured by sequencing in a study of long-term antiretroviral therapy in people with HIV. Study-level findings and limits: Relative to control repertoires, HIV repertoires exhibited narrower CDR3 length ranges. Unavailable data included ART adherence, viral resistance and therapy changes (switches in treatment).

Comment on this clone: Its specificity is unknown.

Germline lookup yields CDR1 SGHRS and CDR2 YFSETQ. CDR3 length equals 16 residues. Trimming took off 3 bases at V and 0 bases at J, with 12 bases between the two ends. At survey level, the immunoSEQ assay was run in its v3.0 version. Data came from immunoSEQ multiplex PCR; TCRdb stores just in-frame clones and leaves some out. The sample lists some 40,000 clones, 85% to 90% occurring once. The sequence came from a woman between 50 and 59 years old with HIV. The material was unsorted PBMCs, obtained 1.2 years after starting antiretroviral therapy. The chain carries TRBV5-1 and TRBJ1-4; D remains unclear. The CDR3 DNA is TGCGCCAGCAGCTCTGGGATTAAACCAACTAATGAAAAACTGTTTTTT. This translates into CASSSGIKPTNEKLFF.